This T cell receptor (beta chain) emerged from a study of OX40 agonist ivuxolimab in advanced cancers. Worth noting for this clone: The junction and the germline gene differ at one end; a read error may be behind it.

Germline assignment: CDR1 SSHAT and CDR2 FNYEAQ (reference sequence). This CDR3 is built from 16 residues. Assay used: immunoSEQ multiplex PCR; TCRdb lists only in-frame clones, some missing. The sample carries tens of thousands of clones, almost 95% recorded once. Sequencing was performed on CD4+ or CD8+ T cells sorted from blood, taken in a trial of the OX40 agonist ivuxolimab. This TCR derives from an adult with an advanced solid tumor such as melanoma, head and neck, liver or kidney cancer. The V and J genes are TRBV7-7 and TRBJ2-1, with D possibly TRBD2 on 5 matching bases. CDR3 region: CASNLNDRDGMGEQFF. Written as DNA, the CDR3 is TGTGCTAGCAACCTTAACGATCGGGATGGGATGGGTGAGCAGTTCTTC.